These 8 T cell receptor beta chains share one sample of origin, sequenced in a study of graft-versus-host responses after intestinal transplantation. Graft samples were processed, releasing intraepithelial and lamina propria lymphocytes. The repertoire was sequenced with immunoSEQ multiplex PCR; TCRdb's copy has only in-frame clones and lacks some. The table shows about 60,000 clones, with around 90% occurring only once. This specimen consisted of ileum tissue, obtained around 350 days after transplant. These TCRs come from a human patient who received an intestinal transplant, so some T cells may come from the graft donor.

The chain is built from TRBV4-1 and TRBJ1-2; unclear D gene. Trimming left V 0 bases short and J 2 bases short, with 10 bases between. Germline CDR1 and CDR2: MGHRA and YSYEKL. This CDR3 is 15 amino acids long. In DNA, the CDR3 is TGCGCCAGCAGCCAAGAATATTTCGCCAACTATGGCTACACCTTC. Residues: CASSQEYFANYGYTF.

The chain employs TRBV2 and TRBJ2-7; maybe TRBD1 (5 bases). This CDR3 is built from 13 residues. Trimming left V 7 bases short and J 2 bases short, with 12 bases between. Germline lookup yields CDR1 SNHLY and CDR2 FYNNEI. The CDR3, as DNA: TGTGCCAGCACCCAGGGTAAGCCCTACGAGCAGTACTTC. It codes for CASTQGKPYEQYF. Full variable domain (missing parts from reference TRBV2 and TRBJ2-7): EPEVTQTPSHQVTQMGQEVILRCVPISNHLYFYWYRQILGQKVEFLVSFYNNEISEKSEIFDDQFSVERPDGSNFTLKIRSTKLEDSAMYFCASTQGKPYEQYFGPGTRLTVT.

With respect to this clone: Relative to the germline gene, one junction end is altered; a read error may explain this. CDR3 in amino acids: CASSWGGPALIF. The CDR3 DNA follows: TGCGCCAGCAGCTGGGGCGGACCAGCTTTAATCTTC. The rearrangement uses TRBV5-1 and TRBJ2-1, with TRBD1 as a possible D gene (5 bases). CDR3 size: 12 residues. CDR1 is SGHRS, CDR2 YFSETQ, per germline.

The CDR3 is CASARDVDEQYF. In DNA form, the CDR3 reads TGTGCCAGCGCTCGGGACGTTGACGAGCAGTACTTC. This sequence joins TRBV6-1 and TRBJ2-7; perhaps D is TRBD1 or TRBD2 (5 bases each). Per the germline V gene, CDR1 is MNHNS and CDR2 is SASEGT. V shed 8 bases and J shed 5 bases, with 13 bases lying between them. This CDR3 spans 12 amino acids.

The J gene is TRBJ1-5, the V gene TRBV2; 7 bases are shared with TRBD1. This CDR3 is 15 amino acids long. V lost 2 bases, J lost 5 bases, and 6 bases stayed unmatched. From germline, CDR1 is SNHLY and CDR2 FYNNEI. DNA of the CDR3: TGTGCCAGCAGTGAACGGGACAGACCCTATCAGCCCCAGCATTTT. This sequence encodes CASSERDRPYQPQHF.

The chain is built from TRBV5-1 and TRBJ1-1; D call uncertain. The CDR3 sequence is 16 residues long. The V end was cut by 0 bases, the J end by 0 bases, with 12 bases between. From germline, CDR1 is SGHRS and CDR2 YFSETQ. The CDR3 region has the DNA TGCGCCAGCAGCTTGGTGGCTCAGAGCTTGAACACTGAAGCTTTCTTT. This sequence encodes CASSLVAQSLNTEAFF.

The chain joins TRBV27 to TRBJ2-7; D perhaps matches TRBD1 (6 bases). Germline V gives CDR1 MNHEY, CDR2 SMNVEV (reference sequence). Deletions cut 6 bases from V and 3 bases from J, with 12 bases between. The CDR3 totals 13 residues. Written as DNA, the CDR3 is TGTGCCAGCAGCGCCGGGACAAACTACGAGCAGTACTTC. Translation gives CASSAGTNYEQYF.

Here the CDR3 DNA reads TGTGCCAGCAGTGACTCACGGGGGCAGTGGAACACTGAAGCTTTCTTT. Translation: CASSDSRGQWNTEAFF. This chain connects TRBV6-4 to TRBJ1-1, with D perhaps TRBD1 (6 bases). The germline gives CDR1 MRHNA, CDR2 SNTAGT. V lost 0 bases and J lost 1, with 12 bases in between. The CDR3 spans 16 residues.